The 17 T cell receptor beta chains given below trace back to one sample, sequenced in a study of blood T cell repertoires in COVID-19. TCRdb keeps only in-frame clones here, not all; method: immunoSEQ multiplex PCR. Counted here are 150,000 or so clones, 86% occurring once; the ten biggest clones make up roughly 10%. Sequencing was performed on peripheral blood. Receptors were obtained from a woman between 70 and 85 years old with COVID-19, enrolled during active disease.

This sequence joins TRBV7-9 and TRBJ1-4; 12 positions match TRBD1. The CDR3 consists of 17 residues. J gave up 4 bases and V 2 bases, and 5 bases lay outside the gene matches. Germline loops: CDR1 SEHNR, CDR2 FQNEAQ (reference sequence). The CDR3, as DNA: TGTGCCAGCAGCTTAAGGGGACAGGGGGCCGTTAATGAAAAACTGTTTTTT. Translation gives CASSLRGQGAVNEKLFF.

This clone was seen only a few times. CDR3 nucleotide sequence: TGTGCCACCAGCAGTACAGGGGGGTACGAGCAGTACTTC. Encoded protein: CATSSTGGYEQYF. The chain has TRBV15 and TRBJ2-7; 8 nucleotides match TRBD1. The trim removed 3 bases at V and 4 bases at J, leaving 2 bases unmatched. This CDR3 region has 13 residues. From germline, CDR1 is LNHNV and CDR2 YYDKDF (reference sequence). The full variable domain, its missing parts supplied by reference TRBV15 and TRBJ2-7, is DAMVIQNPRYQVTQFGKPVTLSCSQTLNHNVMYWYQQKSSQAPKLLFHYYDKDFNNEADTPDNFQSRRPNTSFCFLDIRSPGLGDTAMYLCATSSTGGYEQYFGPGTRLTVT.

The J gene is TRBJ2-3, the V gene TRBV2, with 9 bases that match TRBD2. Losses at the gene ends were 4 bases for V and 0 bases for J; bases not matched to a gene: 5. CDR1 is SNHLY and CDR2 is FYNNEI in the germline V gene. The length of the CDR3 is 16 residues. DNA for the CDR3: TGTGCCAGCAGTGTGATAGCGGGGGCAAGCACAGATACGCAGTATTTT. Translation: CASSVIAGASTDTQYF. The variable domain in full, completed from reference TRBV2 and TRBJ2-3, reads EPEVTQTPSHQVTQMGQEVILRCVPISNHLYFYWYRQILGQKVEFLVSFYNNEISEKSEIFDDQFSVERPDGSNFTLKIRSTKLEDSAMYFCASSVIAGASTDTQYFGPGTRLTVL.

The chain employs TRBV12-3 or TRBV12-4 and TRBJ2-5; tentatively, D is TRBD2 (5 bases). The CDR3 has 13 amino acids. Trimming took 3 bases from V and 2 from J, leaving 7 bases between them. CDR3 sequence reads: CASSLGVQETQYF. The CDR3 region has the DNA TGTGCCAGCAGTTTGGGAGTTCAAGAGACCCAGTACTTC.

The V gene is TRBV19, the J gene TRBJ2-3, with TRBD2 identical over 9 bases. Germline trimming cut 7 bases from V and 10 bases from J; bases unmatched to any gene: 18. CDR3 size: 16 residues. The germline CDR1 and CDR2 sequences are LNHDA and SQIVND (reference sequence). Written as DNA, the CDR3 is TGTGCCAGTATGCAGACCCAGCGCGGGGGGGATTACGCGCAGTATTTT. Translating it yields CASMQTQRGGDYAQYF. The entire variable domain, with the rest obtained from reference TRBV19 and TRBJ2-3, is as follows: DGGITQSPKYLFRKEGQNVTLSCEQNLNHDAMYWYRQDPGQGLRLIYYSQIVNDFQKGDIAEGYSVSREKKESFPLTVTSAQKNPTAFYLCASMQTQRGGDYAQYFGPGTRLTVL.

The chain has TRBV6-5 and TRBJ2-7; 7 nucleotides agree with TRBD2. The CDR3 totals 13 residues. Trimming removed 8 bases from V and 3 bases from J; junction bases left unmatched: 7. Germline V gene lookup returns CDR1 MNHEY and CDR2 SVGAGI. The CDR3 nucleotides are TGTGCCAGCTGGAAGGGAGGGAGCTACGAGCAGTACTTC. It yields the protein CASWKGGSYEQYF.

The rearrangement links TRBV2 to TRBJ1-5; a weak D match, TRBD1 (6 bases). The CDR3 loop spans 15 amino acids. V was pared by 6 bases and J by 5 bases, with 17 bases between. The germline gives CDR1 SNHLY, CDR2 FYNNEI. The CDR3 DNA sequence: TGTGCCAGCAGCAAAAGCCTAGGGGGGGATCAGCCCCAGCATTTT. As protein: CASSKSLGGDQPQHF.

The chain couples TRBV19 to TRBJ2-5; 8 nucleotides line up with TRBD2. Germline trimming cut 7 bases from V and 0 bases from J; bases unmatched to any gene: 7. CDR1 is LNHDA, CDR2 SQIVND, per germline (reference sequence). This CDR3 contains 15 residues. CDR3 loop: CASIQAGGYQETQYF. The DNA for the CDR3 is TGTGCCAGTATCCAGGCGGGGGGATACCAAGAGACCCAGTACTTC. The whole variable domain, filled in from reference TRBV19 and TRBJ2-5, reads DGGITQSPKYLFRKEGQNVTLSCEQNLNHDAMYWYRQDPGQGLRLIYYSQIVNDFQKGDIAEGYSVSREKKESFPLTVTSAQKNPTAFYLCASIQAGGYQETQYFGPGTRLLVL.

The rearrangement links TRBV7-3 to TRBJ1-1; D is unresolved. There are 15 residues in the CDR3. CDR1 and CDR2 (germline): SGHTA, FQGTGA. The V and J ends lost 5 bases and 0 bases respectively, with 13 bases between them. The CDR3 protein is CASSPGHPMNTEAFF. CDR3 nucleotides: TGTGCCAGCAGCCCTGGGCACCCAATGAACACTGAAGCTTTCTTT.

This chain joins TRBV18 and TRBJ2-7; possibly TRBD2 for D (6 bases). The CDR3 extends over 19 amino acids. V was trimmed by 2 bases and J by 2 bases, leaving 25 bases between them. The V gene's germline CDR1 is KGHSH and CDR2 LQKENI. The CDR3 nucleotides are TGTGCCAGCTCACCAAGCGGGCAGGTAGTGACTCAAGCCCCCTACGAGCAGTACTTC. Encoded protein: CASSPSGQVVTQAPYEQYF.

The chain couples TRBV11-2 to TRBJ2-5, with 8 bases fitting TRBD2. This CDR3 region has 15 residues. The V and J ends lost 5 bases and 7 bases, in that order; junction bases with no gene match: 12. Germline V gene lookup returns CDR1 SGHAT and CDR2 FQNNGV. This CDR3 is CASSRVGTSDRTQYF. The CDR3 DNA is TGTGCCAGCAGCCGAGTAGGGACTAGTGATCGGACCCAGTACTTC.

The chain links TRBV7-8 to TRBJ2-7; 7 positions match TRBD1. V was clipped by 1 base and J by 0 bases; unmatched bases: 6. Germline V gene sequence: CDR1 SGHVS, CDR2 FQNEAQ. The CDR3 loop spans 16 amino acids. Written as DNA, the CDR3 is TGTGCCAGCAGCTTAGGACAGGGCCCCACCTCCTACGAGCAGTACTTC. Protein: CASSLGQGPTSYEQYF.

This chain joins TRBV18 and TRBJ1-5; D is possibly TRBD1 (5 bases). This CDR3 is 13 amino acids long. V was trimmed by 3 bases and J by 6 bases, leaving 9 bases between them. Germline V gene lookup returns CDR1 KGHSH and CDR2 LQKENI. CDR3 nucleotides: TGTGCCAGCTCACCGCCGGGGGTTCAGCCCCAGCATTTT. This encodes CASSPPGVQPQHF.

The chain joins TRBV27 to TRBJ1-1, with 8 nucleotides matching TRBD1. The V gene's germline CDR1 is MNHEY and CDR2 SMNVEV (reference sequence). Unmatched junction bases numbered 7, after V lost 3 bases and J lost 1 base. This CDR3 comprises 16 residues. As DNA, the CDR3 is TGTGCCAGCAGTTTCCACCCCGGGACAGGGAACACTGAAGCTTTCTTT. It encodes CASSFHPGTGNTEAFF.

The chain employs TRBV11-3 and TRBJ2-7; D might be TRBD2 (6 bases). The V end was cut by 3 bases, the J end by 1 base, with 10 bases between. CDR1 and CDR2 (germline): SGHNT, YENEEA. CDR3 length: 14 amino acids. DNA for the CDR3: TGTGCCAGCAGCTTGGAGGGAACGTCCTACGAGCAGTACTTC. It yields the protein CASSLEGTSYEQYF.

The CDR3 here is CASSLALSESDTQYF. CDR3 nucleotide sequence: TGTGCCAGCAGCTTAGCCCTCTCTGAAAGCGATACGCAGTATTTT. The chain has TRBV7-2 and TRBJ2-3, with no clear D. Germline V gene data show CDR1 as SGHTA and CDR2 as FQGNSA. Trimming cost V 0 bases and J 6 bases, with 13 bases left between them. The CDR3 has 15 amino acids.

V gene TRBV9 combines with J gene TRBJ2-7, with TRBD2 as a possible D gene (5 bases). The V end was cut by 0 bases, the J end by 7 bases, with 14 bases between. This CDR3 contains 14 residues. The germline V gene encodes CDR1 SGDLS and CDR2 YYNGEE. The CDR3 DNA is TGTGCCAGCAGCGTAGTGCTGGGTTCGGGGGAGCAGTACTTC. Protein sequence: CASSVVLGSGEQYF.